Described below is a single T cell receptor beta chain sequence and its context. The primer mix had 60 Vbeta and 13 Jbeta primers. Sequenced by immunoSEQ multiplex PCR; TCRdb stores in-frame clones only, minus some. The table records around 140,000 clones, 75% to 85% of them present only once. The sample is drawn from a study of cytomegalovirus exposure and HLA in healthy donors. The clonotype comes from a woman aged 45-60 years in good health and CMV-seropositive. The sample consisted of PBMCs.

The CDR3 reads CASSYSRGVHYGYTF. The CDR3 region has the DNA TGTGCCAGCAGTTACTCCCGGGGGGTGCACTATGGCTACACCTTC. The J gene is TRBJ1-2, the V gene TRBV6-5, with D perhaps TRBD1 (5 bases). From germline, CDR1 is MNHEY and CDR2 SVGAGI. Trimming pared 0 bases from V and 3 bases from J, leaving 11 bases between. CDR3 length: 15 amino acids.